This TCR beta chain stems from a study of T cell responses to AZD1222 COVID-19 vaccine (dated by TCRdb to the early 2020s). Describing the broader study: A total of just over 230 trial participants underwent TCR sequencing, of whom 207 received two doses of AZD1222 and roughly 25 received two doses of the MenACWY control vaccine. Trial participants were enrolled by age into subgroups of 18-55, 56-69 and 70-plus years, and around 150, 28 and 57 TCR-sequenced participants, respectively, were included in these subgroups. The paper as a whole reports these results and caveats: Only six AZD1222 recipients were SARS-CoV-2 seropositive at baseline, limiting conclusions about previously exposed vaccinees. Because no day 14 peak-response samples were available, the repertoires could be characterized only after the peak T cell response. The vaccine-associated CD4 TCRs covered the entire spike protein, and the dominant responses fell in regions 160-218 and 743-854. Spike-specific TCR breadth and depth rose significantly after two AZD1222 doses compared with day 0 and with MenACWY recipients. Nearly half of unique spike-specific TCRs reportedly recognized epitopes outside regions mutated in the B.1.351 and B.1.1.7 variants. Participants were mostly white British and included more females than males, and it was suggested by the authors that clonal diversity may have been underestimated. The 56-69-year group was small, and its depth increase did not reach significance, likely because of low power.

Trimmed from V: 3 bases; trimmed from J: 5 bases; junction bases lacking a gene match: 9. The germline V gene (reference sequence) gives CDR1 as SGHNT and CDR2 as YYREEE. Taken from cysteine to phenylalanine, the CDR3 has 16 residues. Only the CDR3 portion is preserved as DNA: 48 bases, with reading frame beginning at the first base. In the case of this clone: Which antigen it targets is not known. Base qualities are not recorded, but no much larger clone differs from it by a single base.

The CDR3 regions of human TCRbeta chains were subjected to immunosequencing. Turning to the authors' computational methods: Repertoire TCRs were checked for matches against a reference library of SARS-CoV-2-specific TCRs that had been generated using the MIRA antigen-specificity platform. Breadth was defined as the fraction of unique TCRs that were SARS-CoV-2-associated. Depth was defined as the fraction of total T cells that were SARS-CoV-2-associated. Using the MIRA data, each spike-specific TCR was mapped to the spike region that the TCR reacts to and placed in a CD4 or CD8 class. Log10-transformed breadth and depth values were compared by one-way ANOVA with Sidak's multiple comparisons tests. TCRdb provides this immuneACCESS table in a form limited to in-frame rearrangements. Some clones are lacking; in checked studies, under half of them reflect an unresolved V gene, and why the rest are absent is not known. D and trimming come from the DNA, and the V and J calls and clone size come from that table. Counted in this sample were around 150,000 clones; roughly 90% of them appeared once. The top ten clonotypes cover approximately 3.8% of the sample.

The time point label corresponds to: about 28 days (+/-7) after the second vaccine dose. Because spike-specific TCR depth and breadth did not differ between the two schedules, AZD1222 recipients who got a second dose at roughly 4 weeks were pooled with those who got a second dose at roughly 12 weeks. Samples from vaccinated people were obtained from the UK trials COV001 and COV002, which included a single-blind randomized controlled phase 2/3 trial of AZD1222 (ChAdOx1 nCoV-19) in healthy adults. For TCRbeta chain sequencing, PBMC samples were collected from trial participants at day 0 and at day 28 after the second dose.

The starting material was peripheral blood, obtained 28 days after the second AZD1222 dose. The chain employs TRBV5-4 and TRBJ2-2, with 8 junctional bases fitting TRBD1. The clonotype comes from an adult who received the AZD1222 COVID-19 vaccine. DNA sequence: TGTGCCAGCAGCTCCGGGACAGGTTTTGGAACCGGGGAGCTGTTTTTT. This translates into CASSSGTGFGTGELFF.